This T cell receptor beta chain was profiled in a study of T cells in Graves' hyperthyroidism and ophthalmopathy. Clinical symptoms, serum thyroxine, TRAb, thyroid ultrasound and orbital computed tomography established diagnosis. Each 10 ml fresh peripheral blood draw supplied the PBMCs. This CDR3 contains 14 residues. Germline CDR1 and CDR2: MNHNS and SASEGT. V was shortened by 4 bases and J by 8 bases, with 12 bases between the two germline ends. This clonotype occurred many times. From RNA transcripts, TCR beta CDR3 regions were amplified. RT-PCR in the first round (using the HTBI primer set) targeted the TCR CDR3. TCRdb processed the multiplex PCR reads anew with MiXCR; each CDR3 protein has one entry. The sample has 640,000 or so distinct CDR3 sequences; roughly 14% are singletons.

The sequenced sample consisted of blood. The V and J genes are TRBV6-1 and TRBJ1-6; possible D gene TRBD1, 5 bases. The receptor was isolated from a woman in her thirties or forties with Graves' ophthalmopathy. The CDR3 here is CASSVRGRDSPLHF. Written as DNA, the CDR3 is TGTGCCAGCAGTGTGAGGGGTCGGGATTCACCCCTCCACTTT.